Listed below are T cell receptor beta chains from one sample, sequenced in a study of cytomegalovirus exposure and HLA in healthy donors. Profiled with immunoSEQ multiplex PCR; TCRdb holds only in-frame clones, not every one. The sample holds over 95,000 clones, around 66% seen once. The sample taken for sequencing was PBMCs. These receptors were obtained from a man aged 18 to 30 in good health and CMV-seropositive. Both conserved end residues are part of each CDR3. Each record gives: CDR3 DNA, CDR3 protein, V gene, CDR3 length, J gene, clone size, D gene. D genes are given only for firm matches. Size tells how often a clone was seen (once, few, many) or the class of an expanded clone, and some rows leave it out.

DNA: TGTGCCAGCAGCGTAGTTTCTTTGGAGCGGGGGATGGGGACCCAGTACTTC
CDR3: CASSVVSLERGMGTQYF
V: TRBV9
length: 17
J: TRBJ2-5
size: few
D: TRBD2

DNA: TGTGCCAGCAGCTCCCAGAAGACAGGGGGCGTTAATTCACCCCTCCACTTT
CDR3: CASSSQKTGGVNSPLHF
V: TRBV5-6
length: 17
J: TRBJ1-6
size: -
D: TRBD1

DNA: TGTGCCAGCAGTTACCCAGGCACCGGGGAGCTGTTTTTT
CDR3: CASSYPGTGELFF
V: TRBV6-6
length: 13
J: TRBJ2-2
size: -
D: -

DNA: TGTGCCAGCAGTCTCGATCTAGAACCTAACGTCCTGACTTTC
CDR3: CASSLDLEPNVLTF
V: TRBV4-2
length: 14
J: TRBJ2-6
size: -
D: -

DNA: TGTGCCAGCATCGAAAGACCGGGACTACAAGAGACCCAGTACTTC
CDR3: CASIERPGLQETQYF
V: TRBV6-6
length: 15
J: TRBJ2-5
size: -
D: TRBD2

DNA: TGCGCCAGCACCGACAGGGTAGGTTACGAGCAGTACTTC
CDR3: CASTDRVGYEQYF
V: TRBV5-1
length: 13
J: TRBJ2-7
size: -
D: TRBD1

DNA: TGTGCCAGCAGTTACGCGTTAGCGGGGGGGCTTAAGCAGTTCTTC
CDR3: CASSYALAGGLKQFF
V: TRBV6-5
length: 15
J: TRBJ2-1
size: -
D: TRBD2

DNA: TGTGCCGTCATGGGACAGCTCTTCTACGAGCAGTACTTC
CDR3: CAVMGQLFYEQYF
V: TRBV10-3
length: 13
J: TRBJ2-7
size: once
D: TRBD1

DNA: TGTGCCAGCAGCTTTAATCAGGGTCGGGAGACCCAGTACTTC
CDR3: CASSFNQGRETQYF
V: TRBV7-9
length: 14
J: TRBJ2-5
size: -
D: -

DNA: TGTGCCAGCAGTGTCCGGGGGAGTATGGCTAATGAAAAACTGTTTTTT
CDR3: CASSVRGSMANEKLFF
V: TRBV2
length: 16
J: TRBJ1-4
size: -
D: -

DNA: TGTGCCAGCAGGCCGGGACTAGCGGGGGCAAATACCTACAATGAGCAGTTCTTC
CDR3: CASRPGLAGANTYNEQFF
V: TRBV7-8
length: 18
J: TRBJ2-1
size: -
D: TRBD2

DNA: TGTGCCAGCAGCTCCCGGGACAGGGGGCGCGGGAACACTGAAGCTTTCTTT
CDR3: CASSSRDRGRGNTEAFF
V: TRBV11-3
length: 17
J: TRBJ1-1
size: -
D: TRBD1

DNA: TGTGCCAGCAGCGTCCTTAGCGGGGGGGTTTCAGAGACCCAGTACTTC
CDR3: CASSVLSGGVSETQYF
V: TRBV11-2
length: 16
J: TRBJ2-5
size: -
D: TRBD2

DNA: TGCGCCAGCAGCTTGGGAGCGCTAGCGGGGGGGCCTCAAGAGACCCAGTACTTC
CDR3: CASSLGALAGGPQETQYF
V: TRBV5-1
length: 18
J: TRBJ2-5
size: -
D: TRBD2

DNA: TGTGCCAGCAGTATTATAGCGCCACAAGCCAAAAACATTCAGTACTTC
CDR3: CASSIIAPQAKNIQYF
V: TRBV28
length: 16
J: TRBJ2-4
size: -
D: -

DNA: TGCGCCAGCAGCTTGGGACCCCGGACAGGGGAGAACACTGAAGCTTTCTTT
CDR3: CASSLGPRTGENTEAFF
V: TRBV5-1
length: 17
J: TRBJ1-1
size: -
D: TRBD1

DNA: TGCGCCAGCAGCGCGGGGAGCTCCTACAATGAGCAGTTCTTC
CDR3: CASSAGSSYNEQFF
V: TRBV5-1
length: 14
J: TRBJ2-1
size: -
D: -

DNA: TGTGCCAGCAGTGGCGGGGGAGGGGTCGGACAGCCCCAGCATTTT
CDR3: CASSGGGGVGQPQHF
V: TRBV27
length: 15
J: TRBJ1-5
size: -
D: -

DNA: TGCAGCGTTTGTCCGGGTTACTATAATTCACCCCTCCACTTT
CDR3: CSVCPGYYNSPLHF
V: TRBV29-1
length: 14
J: TRBJ1-6
size: -
D: -

DNA: TGCAGTGCCGAACACAGTGAGACGCAGTATTTT
CDR3: CSAEHSETQYF
V: TRBV20-1
length: 11
J: TRBJ2-3
size: -
D: -

DNA: TGTGCCAGCAGCAGACAAACTGTTGAAAAACTGTTTTTT
CDR3: CASSRQTVEKLFF
V: TRBV14
length: 13
J: TRBJ1-4
size: -
D: -

DNA: TGTGCCAGCAGCTTGTACAGCCTAAACACAGATACGCAGTATTTT
CDR3: CASSLYSLNTDTQYF
V: TRBV5-8
length: 15
J: TRBJ2-3
size: -
D: -

DNA: TGTGCCAGCTTGGAGGACAGGGACACCGGGGAGCTGTTTTTT
CDR3: CASLEDRDTGELFF
V: TRBV2
length: 14
J: TRBJ2-2
size: -
D: TRBD1

DNA: TGTGCCAGCAGTGGGGACAGGGGCCATGGCTACACCTTC
CDR3: CASSGDRGHGYTF
V: TRBV27
length: 13
J: TRBJ1-2
size: -
D: TRBD1

DNA: TGTGCCAGCCGGACAGGGATCTTGACTGAAGCTTTCTTT
CDR3: CASRTGILTEAFF
V: TRBV6-1
length: 13
J: TRBJ1-1
size: -
D: TRBD1

DNA: TGTGCCAGCAGTGAAAACCCAGGGCCCTCTAATGGCTACACCTTC
CDR3: CASSENPGPSNGYTF
V: TRBV6-1
length: 15
J: TRBJ1-2
size: -
D: -

DNA: TGCGCCAGCAGCCTGCACGAAAGGAGCTCCTACGAGCAGTACTTC
CDR3: CASSLHERSSYEQYF
V: TRBV5-1
length: 15
J: TRBJ2-7
size: -
D: -

DNA: TGTGCCAGCAGCTATGGGACAGGGGGCGGTGGCTACACCTTC
CDR3: CASSYGTGGGGYTF
V: TRBV5-6
length: 14
J: TRBJ1-2
size: -
D: TRBD1

DNA: TGTGCCAGCACCGAATCGGGACTCAACTACGAGCAGTACTTC
CDR3: CASTESGLNYEQYF
V: TRBV7-9
length: 14
J: TRBJ2-7
size: -
D: -

DNA: TGTGCCAGCAGCTCCCCCAGGGGGACTAGAAAAGAGACCCAGTACTTC
CDR3: CASSSPRGTRKETQYF
V: TRBV21-1
length: 16
J: TRBJ2-5
size: -
D: -

DNA: TGTGCCAGCAGCTTAACTTCGGGGACTAGCGGGGTCTCTTACAATGAGCAGTTCTTC
CDR3: CASSLTSGTSGVSYNEQFF
V: TRBV7-3
length: 19
J: TRBJ2-1
size: -
D: TRBD2

DNA: TGCGCCAGCAGACTCTCAAGGGGAGGCACTGAAGCTTTCTTT
CDR3: CASRLSRGGTEAFF
V: TRBV5-1
length: 14
J: TRBJ1-1
size: once
D: -

DNA: TGTGCCAGCAGCCAGGATTGGGCAGGGAACGAGCAGTACTTC
CDR3: CASSQDWAGNEQYF
V: TRBV7-2
length: 14
J: TRBJ2-7
size: -
D: -

DNA: TGTGCCAGCAGCCCTTCCTATAATTCACCCCTCCACTTT
CDR3: CASSPSYNSPLHF
V: TRBV11-2
length: 13
J: TRBJ1-6
size: -
D: -

DNA: TGTGCCAGCAGCCCCCGGACAGGGAATGAAAAACTGTTTTTT
CDR3: CASSPRTGNEKLFF
V: TRBV7-2
length: 14
J: TRBJ1-4
size: -
D: TRBD1

DNA: TGCGCCAGCAGACAGCAGGGGGCCCCGAACACTGAAGCTTTCTTT
CDR3: CASRQQGAPNTEAFF
V: TRBV5-1
length: 15
J: TRBJ1-1
size: few
D: TRBD1

DNA: TGTGCCAGCAGACACCGGGACACGGGAACCTACGAGCAGTACTTC
CDR3: CASRHRDTGTYEQYF
V: TRBV2
length: 15
J: TRBJ2-7
size: -
D: -

DNA: TGCAGCGTTACCCCTAGCGGGTACACCGGGGAGCTGTTTTTT
CDR3: CSVTPSGYTGELFF
V: TRBV29-1
length: 14
J: TRBJ2-2
size: -
D: TRBD2

DNA: TGTGCCAGTAGTATGGAGCCCGGGAGTGTCACTGAAGCTTTCTTT
CDR3: CASSMEPGSVTEAFF
V: TRBV19
length: 15
J: TRBJ1-1
size: -
D: -

DNA: TGCGCCAGCAGCTTGTTCAAGACTACCGGGGAGCTGTTTTTT
CDR3: CASSLFKTTGELFF
V: TRBV5-1
length: 14
J: TRBJ2-2
size: few
D: -

DNA: TGCAGTGCTAGCTGGGAGCCTACCCAGTACTTC
CDR3: CSASWEPTQYF
V: TRBV20-1
length: 11
J: TRBJ2-5
size: few
D: -

DNA: TGTGCCAGCAGCGCAAGGACAGGGCTTGCCAACTCCTACACCTTC
CDR3: CASSARTGLANSYTF
V: TRBV5-4
length: 15
J: TRBJ1-2
size: -
D: TRBD1

DNA: TGTGCCACGCGGGACAGCTATGGCTACACCTTC
CDR3: CATRDSYGYTF
V: TRBV25-1
length: 11
J: TRBJ1-2
size: few
D: TRBD1

DNA: TGTGCCAGCAGCTCCCTCCCGCACATGGCTGGGGCCAACGTCCTGACTTTC
CDR3: CASSSLPHMAGANVLTF
V: TRBV7-3
length: 17
J: TRBJ2-6
size: -
D: -

DNA: TGCAGTGCTAGTCTGGAGACCCAGTACTTC
CDR3: CSASLETQYF
V: TRBV20-1
length: 10
J: TRBJ2-5
size: -
D: -

DNA: TGTGCCAGCAGCCCCAACCGGGGGCAGTACTTC
CDR3: CASSPNRGQYF
V: TRBV28
length: 11
J: TRBJ2-7
size: -
D: -